This T cell receptor beta chain was sequenced in a study of blood T cell repertoires in COVID-19. Study at large: The origin of the acute and convalescent COVID-19 samples was the United States, Italy and Spain.

The CDR3 extends over 16 amino acids. V was pared by 7 bases and J by 7 bases, with 14 bases of the junction left unmatched. Germline V gene sequence: CDR1 MNHNY, CDR2 SVGAGI (reference sequence). Sequencing used immunoSEQ multiplex PCR; TCRdb keeps in-frame clones, though not all of them. Of about 400,000 clones in the sample, 80% to 90% are singletons; the top ten hold just over 7%. The clonotype comes from an older woman with COVID-19, enrolled during active disease. Sequenced input: peripheral blood. The chain uses TRBV6-6 and TRBJ1-2; 11 bases are shared with TRBD1. The CDR3 DNA is TGTGCCAGCATCGCCGGGACAGGGGGTTATTTGGTTGGCTACACCTTC. Translating it yields CASIAGTGGYLVGYTF.